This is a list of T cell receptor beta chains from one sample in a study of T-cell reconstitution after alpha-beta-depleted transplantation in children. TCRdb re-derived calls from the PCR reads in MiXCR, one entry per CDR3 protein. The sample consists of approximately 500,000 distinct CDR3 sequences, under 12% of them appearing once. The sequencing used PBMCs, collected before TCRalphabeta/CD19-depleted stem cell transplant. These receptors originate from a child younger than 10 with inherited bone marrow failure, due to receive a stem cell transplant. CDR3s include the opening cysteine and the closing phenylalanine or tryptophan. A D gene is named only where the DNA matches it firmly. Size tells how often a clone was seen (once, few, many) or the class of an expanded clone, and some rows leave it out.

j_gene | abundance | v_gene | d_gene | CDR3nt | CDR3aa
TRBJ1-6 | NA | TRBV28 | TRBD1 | TGTGCCAGCAGACGACAGGGCTCTAATTCACCCCTCCACTTT | CASRRQGSNSPLHF
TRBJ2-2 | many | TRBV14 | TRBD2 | TGTGCCAGCAGCCAAGACTTCGGACTAGCGGGAGGGAACACCGGGGAGCTGTTTTTT | CASSQDFGLAGGNTGELFF
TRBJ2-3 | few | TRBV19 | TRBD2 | TGTGCCAGTACCATCGGGACTAGCGGGAGGGCCATAGATACGCAGTATTTT | CASTIGTSGRAIDTQYF
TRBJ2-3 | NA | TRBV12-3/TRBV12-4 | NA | TGTGCCAGCAGTACGCGGGACTTGCCCTCTAGCACAGATACGCAGTATTTT | CASSTRDLPSSTDTQYF
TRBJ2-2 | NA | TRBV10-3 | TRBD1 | TGTGCCATCAGGGGGCCCGGGACAGGGGCGAACACCGGGGAGCTGTTTTTT | CAIRGPGTGANTGELFF
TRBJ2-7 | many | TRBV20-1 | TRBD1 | TGCAGTGCCTGGGACAGACTGATTTACGAGCAGTACTTC | CSAWDRLIYEQYF
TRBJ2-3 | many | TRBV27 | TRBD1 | TGTGCCAGCAGTTTCGCAGGACAGGGGGCGACAAATACGCAGTATTTT | CASSFAGQGATNTQYF
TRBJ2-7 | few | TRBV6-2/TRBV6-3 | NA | TGTGCCAGCAGTTACAAGCAAGGATACGAGCAGTACTTC | CASSYKQGYEQYF
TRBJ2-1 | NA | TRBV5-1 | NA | TGCGCCAGCAGCTCCAGCCTGGCCATTGGAGCCTACAATGAGCAGTTCTTC | CASSSSLAIGAYNEQFF
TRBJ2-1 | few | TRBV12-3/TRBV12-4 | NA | TGTGCCAGCAGCCTTTCGGGACCCCCGGGGGCCAAGGAGCAGTTCTTC | CASSLSGPPGAKEQFF
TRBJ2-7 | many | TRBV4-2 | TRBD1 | TGTGCCAGCAGCGAAATTGACCGGGACAGGGATTACGAGCAGTACTTC | CASSEIDRDRDYEQYF
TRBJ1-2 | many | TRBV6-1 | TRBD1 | TGTGCCAGCAGGCAGACAGGGGATCCCTATGGCTACACCTTC | CASRQTGDPYGYTF
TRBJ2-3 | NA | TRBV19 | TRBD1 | TGTGCCAGCCAAGGACAGGTGGGGATGGATACGCAGTATTTT | CASQGQVGMDTQYF
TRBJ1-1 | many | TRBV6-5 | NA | TGTGCCAGCAGTTACTCGGCCTCCGGGAACACTGAAGCTTTCTTT | CASSYSASGNTEAFF
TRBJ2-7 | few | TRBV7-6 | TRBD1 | TGTGCCAGCACCCCGGGACAGGGACCCTACGAGCAGTACTTC | CASTPGQGPYEQYF
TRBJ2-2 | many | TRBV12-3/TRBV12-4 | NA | TGTGCCAGCAGGTCTACTCTAACGTTGGATACCGGGGAGCTGTTTTTT | CASRSTLTLDTGELFF
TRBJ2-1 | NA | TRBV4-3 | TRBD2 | TGCGCCAGCAGCCAGGGACTAGCGTTTTATCTTGAGCAGTTCTTC | CASSQGLAFYLEQFF
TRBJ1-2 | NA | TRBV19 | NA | TGTGCCAGTAGTATAGTAGCGAGGCCAAGAATTTATGGCTACACCTTC | CASSIVARPRIYGYTF
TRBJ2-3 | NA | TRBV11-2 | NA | TGTGCCAGCAGCTTAGTATGGGGTACGCATTATTTT | CASSLVWGTHYF
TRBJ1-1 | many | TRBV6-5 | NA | TGTGCCAGCAGTTACTCCGACTTACAGGGACTTGGAGCTTTCTTT | CASSYSDLQGLGAFF